This passage covers 9 T cell receptor beta chains from one sample sequenced in a study of shared clonotypes between healthy human individuals (dated by TCRdb to about 2020). Libraries were made using the immunoSEQ multiplex PCR assay. TCRdb obtained this table from immuneACCESS and retained in-frame rearrangements with V and J assigned. These tables miss some clones; where compared with another copy, unresolved V genes account for less than half of the shortfall, and the remainder is unexplained. In this sample the table shows some 95,000 clones, less than 80% of which occur a single time. The ten largest clones represent around 41% of the sample. The material sequenced was memory CD8+ T cells sorted from blood. The cell subset or site label, as the study defines it: CD45RO+ cells pooled with CCR7-negative TemRA cells. The source is a man between 25 and 39 years old in good health.

This clone was found a few times. This chain joins TRBV2 and TRBJ1-3, with D unresolved. The V end was cut by 7 bases, the J end by 2 bases, with 6 bases between. The germline V gene encodes CDR1 SNHLY and CDR2 FYNNEI. The CDR3 spans 12 residues. The CDR3 loop reads CASIKTGNTIYF. The CDR3 DNA follows: TGTGCCAGCATAAAAACTGGAAACACCATATATTTT.

This clone has just a few counts. The chain carries TRBV11-3 and TRBJ2-1; TRBD1 matches at 9 bases. The junction had 4 bases not matched to a gene; V was cut back by 6 bases and J by 7 bases. CDR3 length: 13 residues. Germline V gives CDR1 SGHNT, CDR2 YENEEA. Written as DNA, the CDR3 is TGTGCCAGCAGGGGACAGGGCGGGAATGAGCAGTTCTTC. This encodes CASRGQGGNEQFF.

This clone was seen a handful of times. The V call is TRBV15, the J call TRBJ2-7, with 7 positions matching TRBD1. The CDR3 is 14 residues long. Germline loops: CDR1 LNHNV, CDR2 YYDKDF (reference sequence). The V and J ends lost 0 bases and 6 bases, in that order; junction bases with no gene match: 5. CDR3 amino acids: CATSRDQTGAEQYF. The CDR3, as DNA: TGTGCCACCAGCAGAGATCAAACAGGGGCCGAGCAGTACTTC.

The J gene is TRBJ1-1, the V gene TRBV7-9; 10 nucleotides line up with TRBD1. The germline CDR1 and CDR2 sequences are SEHNR and FQNEAQ (reference sequence). Trimming removed 4 bases from V and 11 bases from J; junction bases left unmatched: 13. This CDR3 has 15 residues. In DNA, the CDR3 is TGTGCCAGCAGCTCAAAACAAACGGACAGGGGGGTGGCTTTCTTT. Translated: CASSSKQTDRGVAFF. Full variable domain (outside the CDR3, taken from reference TRBV7-9 and TRBJ1-1): DTGVSQNPRHKITKRGQNVTFRCDPISEHNRLYWYRQTLGQGPEFLTYFQNEAQLEKSRLLSDRFSAERPKGSFSTLEIQRTEQGDSAMYLCASSSKQTDRGVAFFGQGTRLTVV.

The chain has TRBV7-2 and TRBJ2-1, with no clear D. Germline V gives CDR1 SGHTA, CDR2 FQGNSA. The CDR3 covers 15 residues. The V end was cut by 3 bases, the J end by 0 bases, with 9 bases between. DNA of the CDR3: TGTGCCAGCAGCTTGAGCGTAAGCTCCTACAATGAGCAGTTCTTC. Residues: CASSLSVSSYNEQFF. The full variable domain, rest sourced from reference TRBV7-2 and TRBJ2-1, is GAGVSQSPSNKVTEKGKDVELRCDPISGHTALYWYRQSLGQGLEFLIYFQGNSAPDKSGLPSDRFSAERTGGSVSTLTIQRTQQEDSAVYLCASSLSVSSYNEQFFGPGTRLTVL.

The V call is TRBV10-1, the J call TRBJ2-3, with TRBD2 identical over 12 bases. Germline CDR1 and CDR2: WNHNN and SYGVQD (reference sequence). CDR3 length equals 15 residues. The V gene end was trimmed by 4 bases and the J gene end by 1 base; junction bases not matched to a gene: 0. In DNA, the CDR3 is TGCGCCAGCAGTGGACTAGCGGGAGGCACAGATACGCAGTATTTT. Amino acid sequence: CASSGLAGGTDTQYF.

The CDR3 is CASSEGLAGVNTGELFF. The CDR3 DNA reads TGTGCCAGCAGTGAGGGACTAGCGGGGGTGAACACCGGGGAGCTGTTTTTT. V is TRBV6-1 and J is TRBJ2-2; 14 bases align to TRBD2. The CDR3 covers 17 residues. The germline gives CDR1 MNHNS, CDR2 SASEGT. The trim removed 3 bases at V and 1 base at J, leaving 1 base unmatched.

The J gene is TRBJ2-1, the V gene TRBV9, with D hard to call. The CDR3 runs 12 residues. CDR1 and CDR2 from the germline V gene are SGDLS and YYNGEE. The germline V and J ends were trimmed by 7 bases and 7 bases, with 12 bases remaining between them. CDR3 loop: CASEKGPNEQFF. CDR3 in DNA: TGTGCCAGCGAGAAAGGGCCGAATGAGCAGTTCTTC.

The chain is built from TRBV30 and TRBJ2-7, with D hard to call. Germline loops: CDR1 GTSNPN, CDR2 SVGIG (reference sequence). V dropped 0 bases and J dropped 7 bases, with 10 bases sitting between them. This CDR3 has 12 amino acids. CDR3 amino acids: CAWSVQLKEQYF. CDR3 bases: TGTGCCTGGAGTGTACAGCTAAAAGAGCAGTACTTC.